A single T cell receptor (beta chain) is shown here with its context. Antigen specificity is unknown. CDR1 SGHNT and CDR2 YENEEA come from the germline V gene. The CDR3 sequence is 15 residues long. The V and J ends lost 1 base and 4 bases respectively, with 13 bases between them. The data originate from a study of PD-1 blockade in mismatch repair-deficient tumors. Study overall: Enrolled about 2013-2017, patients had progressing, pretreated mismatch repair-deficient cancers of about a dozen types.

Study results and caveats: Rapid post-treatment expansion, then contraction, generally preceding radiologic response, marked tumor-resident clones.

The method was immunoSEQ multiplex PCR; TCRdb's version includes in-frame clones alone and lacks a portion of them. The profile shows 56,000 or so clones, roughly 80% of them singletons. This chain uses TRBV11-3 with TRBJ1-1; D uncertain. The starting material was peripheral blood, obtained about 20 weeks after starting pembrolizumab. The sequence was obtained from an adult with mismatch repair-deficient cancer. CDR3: CASSLAPGSGTEAFF. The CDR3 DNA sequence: TGTGCCAGCAGCTTAGCCCCCGGGTCAGGCACTGAAGCTTTCTTT.